The 27 T cell receptor beta chains given below trace back to one sample, sequenced in a study of blood T cell repertoires in COVID-19. Repertoires were generated with immunoSEQ multiplex PCR, while TCRdb's copy carries only in-frame clones and drops some. The top ten clones hold 7.8% of a sample with fewer than 650,000 clones, roughly nine tenths of them seen once. The specimen sequenced was peripheral blood. The receptor source for this set is a woman between 45 and 65 years old with COVID-19, enrolled during active disease.

V is TRBV2 and J is TRBJ2-5; 11 bases fit TRBD2. Looked up from germline, CDR1 is SNHLY and CDR2 is FYNNEI. Trimming cost V 2 bases and J 5 bases; bases outside gene matches: 7. The CDR3 consists of 16 residues. This CDR3 reads CASSEQVAGGPETQYF. The CDR3 DNA reads as TGTGCCAGCAGTGAACAGGTAGCGGGGGGGCCGGAGACCCAGTACTTC.

V is TRBV5-1 and J is TRBJ2-2; no definite D call. The CDR3 extends over 16 amino acids. V was shortened by 0 bases and J by 0 bases, with 9 bases between the two germline ends. Germline assignment: CDR1 SGHRS and CDR2 YFSETQ. CDR3 in amino acids: CASSLALGSNTGELFF. The CDR3 DNA follows: TGCGCCAGCAGCTTGGCCCTGGGCTCGAACACCGGGGAGCTGTTTTTT.

The chain combines TRBV29-1 with TRBJ1-4; D is possibly TRBD1 (5 bases). CDR1 and CDR2 from the germline V gene are SQVTM and ANQGSEA. V lost 3 bases and J lost 2, with 10 bases in between. This CDR3 is 14 amino acids long. The chain's CDR3 is CSVEVAGTNEKLFF. The CDR3 nucleotides read TGCAGCGTTGAGGTGGCAGGGACTAATGAAAAACTGTTTTTT. The full variable domain, rest sourced from reference TRBV29-1 and TRBJ1-4, is SAVISQKPSRDICQRGTSLTIQCQVDSQVTMMFWYRQQPGQSLTLIATANQGSEATYESGFVIDKFPISRPNLTFSTLTVSNMSPEDSSIYLCSVEVAGTNEKLFFGSGTQLSVL.

The V and J genes are TRBV9 and TRBJ1-3; no definite D call. This CDR3 comprises 16 residues. Germline V gives CDR1 SGDLS, CDR2 YYNGEE. V was pared by 4 bases and J by 5 bases, with 19 bases between. The CDR3 region has the DNA TGTGCCAGCAGCCCCGACGGGGTCTTCAATCGAAACACCATATATTTT. Translation gives CASSPDGVFNRNTIYF.

The chain employs TRBV12-3 or TRBV12-4 and TRBJ1-5; 7 bases map to TRBD1. The ends lost 7 bases at V and 4 bases at J; junction bases unmatched: 1. The CDR3 is 12 amino acids. CDR3 in amino acids: CASTRGNQPQHF. CDR3 nucleotide sequence: TGTGCCAGCACCAGGGGGAATCAGCCCCAGCATTTT.

The CDR3 DNA follows: TGTGCCAGCAGTTATGACAGGGAGGACTATGGCTACACCTTC. It codes for CASSYDREDYGYTF. The chain joins TRBV28 to TRBJ1-2; 7 bases map to TRBD1. From germline, CDR1 is MDHEN and CDR2 SYDVKM. This CDR3 region has 14 residues. The V gene end was trimmed by 4 bases and the J gene end by 3 bases; junction bases not matched to a gene: 5.

This chain links TRBV27 with TRBJ2-3; possible D gene TRBD2, 5 bases. The germline V gene has CDR1 MNHEY and CDR2 SMNVEV (reference sequence). V lost 2 bases to trimming and J lost 8 bases, with 20 bases between them. This CDR3 spans 16 amino acids. Here the CDR3 DNA reads TGTGCCAGCAGTTTAATCGTGTCTGGAACCCGGGGTACGCAGTATTTT. Protein product: CASSLIVSGTRGTQYF.

This clone came up once. The CDR3 reads CASSSGTGAYNEQFF. Here the CDR3 DNA reads TGTGCCAGTAGTTCCGGGACAGGGGCCTACAATGAGCAGTTCTTC. V is TRBV19 and J is TRBJ2-1, with TRBD1 matching over 10 bases. Germline-derived CDR1 and CDR2 are LNHDA and SQIVND (reference sequence). V shed 5 bases and J 2 bases; nucleotides not matched to a gene: 3. CDR3 length equals 15 residues.

The chain joins TRBV6-1 to TRBJ2-7; TRBD2 is a possible D gene (5 bases). Trimming cost V 4 bases and J 0 bases, with 19 bases left between them. The V gene's germline CDR1 is MNHNS and CDR2 SASEGT. CDR3 size: 17 residues. As DNA, the CDR3 is TGTGCCAGCAGTGGGGAATTGGACTCGCTAACCTCCTACGAGCAGTACTTC. This encodes CASSGELDSLTSYEQYF.

The chain joins TRBV5-6 to TRBJ2-5, with D unresolved. Germline-derived CDR1 and CDR2 are SGHDT and YYEEEE. The CDR3 length is 13 residues. The V end was cut by 2 bases, the J end by 1 base, with 6 bases between. The chain's CDR3 is CASSLQPQETQYF. The CDR3 DNA follows: TGTGCCAGCAGCTTACAGCCCCAAGAGACCCAGTACTTC. The variable domain in full, completed from reference TRBV5-6 and TRBJ2-5, reads DAGVTQSPTHLIKTRGQQVTLRCSPKSGHDTVSWYQQALGQGPQFIFQYYEEEERQRGNFPDRFSGHQFPNYSSELNVNALLLGDSALYLCASSLQPQETQYFGPGTRLLVL.

This rearrangement joins TRBV12-3 or TRBV12-4 to TRBJ2-7; D perhaps matches TRBD1 (7 bases). V shed 1 base and J shed 12 bases, with 13 bases lying between them. There are 12 residues in the CDR3. For the CDR3, the DNA is TGTGCCAGCAGTTTAGGGGGGGACAGTCCGTACTTC. It is translated as CASSLGGDSPYF.

The rearrangement uses TRBV5-1 and TRBJ2-7; 9 bases fit TRBD1. Germline V gives CDR1 SGHRS, CDR2 YFSETQ. This CDR3 spans 15 amino acids. Losses at the gene ends were 4 bases for V and 3 bases for J; bases not matched to a gene: 8. The DNA of the CDR3 is TGCGCCAGCAGCCAGACAGGGGGAGTTATCTACGAGCAGTACTTC. Translation gives CASSQTGGVIYEQYF.

This clone was detected once. The chain has TRBV9 and TRBJ1-1; TRBD1 is a possible D gene (5 bases). Per the germline V gene, CDR1 is SGDLS and CDR2 is YYNGEE. The ends were cut back, 7 bases at V and 3 bases at J, with 16 bases in the middle. The CDR3 is made up of 14 amino acids. CDR3 nucleotides: TGTGCCAGCCGTGAGTGGGGGGAAGACACTGAAGCTTTCTTT. Encoded protein: CASREWGEDTEAFF.

This chain joins TRBV11-3 and TRBJ2-2; 9 nucleotides agree with TRBD2. CDR3 length equals 16 residues. The J segment lost 4 bases and the V segment lost 5 bases, leaving 8 bases of the junction unmatched. Germline lookup yields CDR1 SGHNT and CDR2 YENEEA. CDR3 protein: CASSGGLAKGTGELFF. CDR3 nucleotide sequence: TGTGCCAGCAGCGGTGGACTAGCGAAAGGCACCGGGGAGCTGTTTTTT.

The J gene is TRBJ1-4, the V gene TRBV2; unclear D gene. In germline, CDR1 is SNHLY, CDR2 FYNNEI. Between the trimmed V and J ends, which lost 6 bases and 7 bases, there was a span of 3 bases. This CDR3 spans 10 amino acids. DNA for the CDR3: TGTGCCAGCAGGAGTGAAAAACTGTTTTTT. Protein sequence: CASRSEKLFF.

The chain couples TRBV11-2 to TRBJ1-1; D unclear. V was trimmed by 4 bases and J by 4 bases, leaving 7 bases between them. The CDR3 covers 12 residues. Germline-derived CDR1 and CDR2 are SGHAT and FQNNGV. Here the CDR3 DNA reads TGTGCCAGCAGCTCCGGAGTCACTGAAGCTTTCTTT. Protein product: CASSSGVTEAFF.

V gene TRBV6-5 combines with J gene TRBJ2-7, with 7 nucleotides matching TRBD2. J lost 2 bases, V lost 7 bases, and 8 bases had no gene match. The CDR3 runs 14 residues. The germline V gene encodes CDR1 MNHEY and CDR2 SVGAGI. CDR3 protein: CASTGRGRAYEQYF. Written as DNA, the CDR3 is TGTGCCAGCACAGGCCGGGGGAGGGCCTACGAGCAGTACTTC.

This chain's CDR3 is CASSSPTGGYTF. The CDR3 region has the DNA TGTGCCAGCAGCTCGCCGACAGGGGGCTACACCTTC. J is TRBJ1-2 and V is TRBV4-2, with TRBD1 matching over 7 bases. The CDR3 is 12 residues long. V trimming: 5 bases; J trimming: 8 bases; junction bases outside the gene matches: 5. Germline CDR1 and CDR2: LGHNA and YNFKEQ.

This clone is a singleton in its sample. The rearrangement links TRBV2 to TRBJ2-5; D is perhaps TRBD1 (6 bases). Germline V gives CDR1 SNHLY, CDR2 FYNNEI. V lost 7 bases, J lost 5 bases, and 14 bases lay in between. The CDR3 length is 13 residues. The CDR3 reads CASTGRGRETQYF. The DNA for the CDR3 is TGTGCCAGCACCGGCAGGGGCCGCGAGACCCAGTACTTC.

This clone was recorded only once. This sequence joins TRBV11-2 and TRBJ2-3; tentatively, D is TRBD2 (6 bases). The CDR3 covers 17 residues. Per germline, CDR1 SGHAT and CDR2 FQNNGV. Trimming cost V 5 bases and J 2 bases, with 20 bases left between them. CDR3 region: CASSARGGQDSTDTQYF. CDR3 sequence (DNA): TGTGCCAGCAGCGCCCGGGGAGGTCAGGACTCCACAGATACGCAGTATTTT.

The chain carries TRBV25-1 and TRBJ1-5; D remains ambiguous. This CDR3 has 13 amino acids. The V gene lost 3 bases and the J gene lost 1 base, with 4 bases spanning the gap. Germline CDR1 reads MGHDK; CDR2 reads SYGVNS. The CDR3 region is CASSDRSNQPQHF. The CDR3 region has the DNA TGTGCCAGCAGTGACAGGAGCAATCAGCCCCAGCATTTT.

This chain connects TRBV10-1 to TRBJ2-7; the match to TRBD1 covers 10 bases. The germline CDR1 and CDR2 sequences are WNHNN and SYGVQD (reference sequence). The CDR3 runs to 15 residues. The junction had 5 bases not matched to a gene; V was cut back by 4 bases and J by 2 bases. CDR3 loop: CASSAGTGDPYEQYF. The CDR3 DNA reads as TGCGCCAGCAGTGCCGGGACAGGGGACCCCTACGAGCAGTACTTC.

This chain uses TRBV13 with TRBJ1-1; maybe TRBD1 (5 bases). Germline values: CDR1 PRHDT, CDR2 FYEKMQ (reference sequence). The CDR3 runs 15 residues. V lost 2 bases to trimming and J lost 6 bases, with 16 bases between them. The CDR3 here is CASSLYGGGSAEAFF. The CDR3, as DNA: TGTGCCAGCAGCTTATATGGGGGAGGGTCTGCTGAAGCTTTCTTT.

This chain joins TRBV5-1 and TRBJ2-5; the D gene is possibly TRBD1 (5 bases). V was clipped by 7 bases and J by 1 base, with 11 bases between them. CDR3 length equals 13 residues. Germline-derived CDR1 and CDR2 are SGHRS and YFSETQ. CDR3 residues: CASQTGRQETQYF. CDR3 bases: TGCGCCAGCCAAACAGGACGCCAAGAGACCCAGTACTTC.

The chain links TRBV29-1 to TRBJ1-1, with D hard to call. V dropped 6 bases and J dropped 1 base, with 18 bases sitting between them. CDR3 length equals 15 residues. From germline, CDR1 is SQVTM and CDR2 ANQGSEA. The CDR3 DNA is TGCAGCGTGAGGGCGTTAAAAGGACCGAACACTGAAGCTTTCTTT. Encoded protein: CSVRALKGPNTEAFF.

The V call is TRBV2, the J call TRBJ2-2, with D tentatively TRBD2 (6 bases). This CDR3 contains 13 residues. In germline, CDR1 is SNHLY, CDR2 FYNNEI. V lost 6 bases, J lost 4 bases, and 9 bases lay in between. CDR3 coding DNA: TGTGCCAGCAGGGGGGGTGTCACCGGGGAGCTGTTTTTT. Residues: CASRGGVTGELFF. The full variable domain, its missing parts supplied by reference TRBV2 and TRBJ2-2, is EPEVTQTPSHQVTQMGQEVILRCVPISNHLYFYWYRQILGQKVEFLVSFYNNEISEKSEIFDDQFSVERPDGSNFTLKIRSTKLEDSAMYFCASRGGVTGELFFGEGSRLTVL.

This clone came up a few times. V gene TRBV4-1 combines with J gene TRBJ2-2, with 8 bases lining up with TRBD2. CDR1 is MGHRA and CDR2 is YSYEKL in the germline V gene. V shed 8 bases, J shed 3 bases, and the junction held 5 bases outside the gene matches. The CDR3 spans 14 residues. CDR3 sequence (DNA): TGCGCCAGCGGGCGGGGGGCGGACACCGGGGAGCTGTTTTTT. Its translation: CASGRGADTGELFF.